This T cell receptor beta chain was identified in a study of blood T cell repertoires in COVID-19. Study-wide background: T cells, B-cell-depleted T cells, or PBMCs provided the cDNA or gDNA that served as material.

The CDR3 covers 15 residues. The V end was cut by 3 bases, the J end by 7 bases, with 13 bases between. Germline V gene lookup returns CDR1 SNHLY and CDR2 FYNNEI. Per the study methods: Cell counts per sample came from amplifying reference gene primers. Data came from immunoSEQ multiplex PCR; TCRdb stores just in-frame clones and leaves some out. V and J calls and clone size are copied from that table; D and trimming were computed from the DNA. The sample yields 100,000 or so clones, roughly 84% seen once. The chain uses TRBV2 and TRBJ1-6; no clear D. Sequencing input: peripheral blood. The TCR was taken from a man aged 70-80 years with active or convalescent COVID-19. The CDR3 bases are TGTGCCAGCAGTGAGAATGGACGGAGGAATTCACCCCTCCACTTT. The encoded protein is CASSENGRRNSPLHF.